These 18 T cell receptor beta chains originate from one sample sequenced in a study of CD8 T cells in ankylosing spondylitis. TCRdb fed the 5' RACE reads into MiXCR, producing one record per CDR3 protein. The profile shows roughly 200,000 distinct CDR3 sequences, roughly 24% of them singletons. The sample consisted of blood, either unsorted or a sorted T cell fraction (not recorded which). All receptors come from a male donor with ankylosing spondylitis or in good health (not recorded which).

This clonotype showed up just a few times. The chain uses TRBV29-1 and TRBJ2-5; 7 bases are shared with TRBD1. The J segment lost 5 bases and the V segment lost 3 bases, leaving 12 bases of the junction unmatched. Germline CDR1 SQVTM, CDR2 ANQGSEA. This CDR3 is 15 amino acids long. The CDR3 is CSVDRTGRPGETQYF. DNA of the CDR3: TGCAGCGTTGATCGGACAGGCAGACCGGGGGAGACCCAGTACTTC.

The gene calls are TRBV5-6 and TRBJ2-3; either TRBD1 or TRBD2 may fit D (5 bases each). This CDR3 comprises 16 residues. Trimming pared 3 bases from V and 4 bases from J, leaving 18 bases between. The germline V gene encodes CDR1 SGHDT and CDR2 YYEEEE. CDR3 sequence reads: CASSSIGDPVPDTQYF. For the CDR3, the DNA is TGTGCCAGCAGCTCCATTGGGGACCCCGTCCCAGATACGCAGTATTTT.

There are a few counts of this clonotype. V is TRBV15 and J is TRBJ2-3; no clear D gene. Trimming pared 0 bases from V and 1 base from J, leaving 11 bases between. The CDR3 is 16 residues long. Looked up from germline, CDR1 is LNHNV and CDR2 is YYDKDF (reference sequence). For the CDR3, the DNA is TGTGCCACCAGCAGAGATCGGGTTTTAGGCACAGATACGCAGTATTTT. Translated: CATSRDRVLGTDTQYF.

This clonotype came up a few times. The chain uses TRBV20-1 and TRBJ2-7, with D perhaps matching TRBD2 (5 bases). Germline V gene data show CDR1 as DFQATT and CDR2 as SNEGSKA (reference sequence). The CDR3 spans 14 residues. The ends were cut back, 0 bases at V and 0 bases at J, with 9 bases in the middle. The chain's CDR3 is CSARDIAGSYEQYF. For the CDR3, the DNA is TGCAGTGCTAGAGATATCGCGGGCTCCTACGAGCAGTACTTC.

CDR3 protein: CSAYRDRGYEQYF. CDR3 DNA sequence: TGCAGCGCTTACCGGGACAGGGGTTACGAGCAGTACTTC. V usage is TRBV29-1 and J usage is TRBJ2-7; the match to TRBD1 covers 10 bases. Unmatched junction bases numbered 7, after V lost 7 bases and J lost 4 bases. Germline V gene sequence: CDR1 SQVTM, CDR2 ANQGSEA. The length of the CDR3 is 13 residues.

This clonotype was seen just once. The CDR3 DNA follows: TGTGCCAGCACTCAGACAGGGGGCCTGGAGACCCAGTACTTC. It encodes CASTQTGGLETQYF. The rearrangement uses TRBV6-1 and TRBJ2-5, with TRBD1 matching over 10 bases. Germline-derived CDR1 and CDR2 are MNHNS and SASEGT. This CDR3 comprises 14 residues. Trimming at V came to 7 bases and at J to 5 bases, leaving 7 bases not matched to a gene.

This clonotype occurred a few times. The CDR3 protein is CSAKPGNSYEQYF. The CDR3 DNA reads TGCAGTGCTAAACCTGGGAACTCCTACGAGCAGTACTTC. This chain connects TRBV20-1 to TRBJ2-7; D gene uncertain. This CDR3 contains 13 residues. The V and J ends lost 4 bases and 0 bases respectively, with 10 bases between them. Germline V lookup: CDR1 DFQATT, CDR2 SNEGSKA (reference sequence).

This clonotype was seen many times. The CDR3 here is CASSTSGTLYEQYF. CDR3 in DNA: TGTGCCAGCAGTACTAGTGGGACTCTCTACGAGCAGTACTTC. J is TRBJ2-7 and V is TRBV7-2, with D possibly being TRBD2 (6 bases). The ends were cut back, 6 bases at V and 3 bases at J, with 15 bases in the middle. CDR1 is SGHTA, CDR2 FQGNSA, per germline. This CDR3 spans 14 amino acids. Combining the CDR3 with reference TRBV7-2 and TRBJ2-7 gives the whole variable domain GAGVSQSPSNKVTEKGKDVELRCDPISGHTALYWYRQSLGQGLEFLIYFQGNSAPDKSGLPSDRFSAERTGGSVSTLTIQRTQQEDSAVYLCASSTSGTLYEQYFGPGTRLTVT.

This clonotype was observed a few times. V usage is TRBV12-3 or TRBV12-4 and J usage is TRBJ2-1; the match to TRBD2 covers 12 bases. The trim removed 7 bases at V and 7 bases at J, leaving 8 bases unmatched. The CDR3 has 15 residues. This CDR3 reads CASKKTGTSGNEQFF. The DNA of the CDR3 is TGTGCCAGCAAAAAAACCGGGACTAGCGGGAATGAGCAGTTCTTC.

This clonotype was counted only a few times. The V call is TRBV20-1, the J call TRBJ2-7; the match to TRBD1 covers 7 bases. This CDR3 region has 13 residues. CDR1 DFQATT and CDR2 SNEGSKA come from the germline V gene (reference sequence). V lost 0 bases to trimming and J lost 8 bases; unmatched junction nucleotides: 7. The CDR3 spells CSAREVDREKQYF. DNA of the CDR3: TGCAGTGCTAGAGAGGTAGACAGGGAGAAGCAGTACTTC.

This clonotype was picked up many times. J is TRBJ1-2 and V is TRBV2; D possibly corresponds to TRBD1 (6 bases). The CDR3 has 13 residues. The V gene lost 6 bases and the J gene lost 2 bases, with 10 bases spanning the gap. Germline V gene data show CDR1 as SNHLY and CDR2 as FYNNEI. The CDR3 loop reads CASRTGQNYGYTF. The CDR3 bases are TGTGCCAGCAGGACGGGACAAAACTATGGCTACACCTTC.

CDR3 bases: TGCAGCGTTGAGTCCCGATCTCTCAATGAGCAGTTCTTC. Translated, it gives CSVESRSLNEQFF. This chain connects TRBV29-1 to TRBJ2-1; D unresolved. V shed 3 bases and J shed 6 bases, with 12 bases lying between them. The CDR3 contains 13 residues. In germline, CDR1 is SQVTM, CDR2 ANQGSEA.

The CDR3 spells CSAREAGMAREFF. The CDR3 DNA reads TGCAGTGCTAGAGAAGCTGGCATGGCGAGGGAGTTCTTC. The chain has TRBV20-1 and TRBJ2-1, with a weak D call TRBD2 (5 bases). The CDR3 contains 13 residues. CDR1 and CDR2 (germline): DFQATT, SNEGSKA (reference sequence). V lost 0 bases to trimming and J lost 14 bases, with 17 bases between them.

The chain employs TRBV20-1 and TRBJ1-1, with D perhaps TRBD1 (5 bases). The CDR3 loop spans 15 amino acids. Germline values: CDR1 DFQATT, CDR2 SNEGSKA (reference sequence). V lost 3 bases, J lost 1 base, and 15 bases lay in between. The CDR3 spells CSASRAQGANTEAFF. CDR3 sequence (DNA): TGCAGTGCTAGCAGGGCCCAAGGGGCGAACACTGAAGCTTTCTTT.

This clonotype was recorded at least ten times. The rearrangement joins TRBV10-2 to TRBJ2-2; TRBD1 or TRBD2 may be the D gene (6 bases each). Germline V gives CDR1 WSHSY, CDR2 SAAADI. The CDR3 loop spans 15 amino acids. The ends were cut back, 10 bases at V and 3 bases at J, with 18 bases in the middle. For the CDR3, the DNA is TGCGCCACCCATGTCGGCGGGACATACACCGGGGAGCTGTTTTTT. This sequence encodes CATHVGGTYTGELFF.

The V call is TRBV6-4, the J call TRBJ1-2; the match to TRBD1 covers 7 bases. Germline CDR1 is MRHNA and CDR2 is SNTAGT. This CDR3 is 17 amino acids long. Unmatched junction bases numbered 18, after V lost 6 bases and J lost 5 bases. The CDR3 DNA is TGTGCCAGCAGCCCCTCGGGGTCGACAGGGACCACGTATGGCTACACCTTC. It encodes CASSPSGSTGTTYGYTF.

The sample holds many counts of this clonotype. This chain links TRBV20-1 with TRBJ2-7; D perhaps matches TRBD2 (6 bases). The V end was cut by 1 base, the J end by 3 bases, with 10 bases between. CDR1 and CDR2 (germline): DFQATT, SNEGSKA (reference sequence). CDR3 size: 13 residues. For the CDR3, the DNA is TGCAGTGCTAGAGGCGCGGGGAACTACGAGCAGTACTTC. Its translation: CSARGAGNYEQYF.

This chain joins TRBV5-8 and TRBJ2-1; a possible D gene is TRBD1 (6 bases). Germline V gives CDR1 SGHTS, CDR2 YDEGEE. V was trimmed by 5 bases and J by 3 bases, leaving 9 bases between them. The CDR3 spans 13 residues. Here the CDR3 DNA reads TGTGCCAGCAGTAAACAGGGCTACAATGAGCAGTTCTTC. Translating it yields CASSKQGYNEQFF.